The clone carrying this TCR beta chain has just one count. This sample was taken from a study of CD8 T cells in Susac syndrome. With random hexamers, reverse transcription was performed on about 0.5 to 1 ug of RNA. From the immunoSEQ multiplex PCR reads, TCRdb called clonotypes with MiXCR, one entry per CDR3 protein. The data hold about 120,000 distinct CDR3 sequences, with 94% observed a single time. This CDR3 spans 12 amino acids. Germline loops: CDR1 MDHEN, CDR2 SYDVKM. Trimming removed 2 bases from V and 6 bases from J, with 5 bases in between. Healthy donors served as the controls. They were matched for age and sex.

The chain links TRBV28 to TRBJ2-1; unclear D gene. The clonotype originates from a human donor in good health. The sequencing input was CD4+ T cells from PBMCs. CDR3 loop: CASSLPGNEQFF. CDR3 nucleotides: TGTGCCAGCAGTTTACCTGGCAATGAGCAGTTCTTC.